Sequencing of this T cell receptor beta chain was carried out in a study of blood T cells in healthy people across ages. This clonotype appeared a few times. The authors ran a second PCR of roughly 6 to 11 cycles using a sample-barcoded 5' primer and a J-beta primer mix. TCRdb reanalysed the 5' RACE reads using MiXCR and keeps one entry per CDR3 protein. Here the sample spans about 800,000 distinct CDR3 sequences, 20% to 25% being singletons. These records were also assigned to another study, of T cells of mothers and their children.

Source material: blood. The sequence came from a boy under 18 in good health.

The CDR3 nucleotides are TGCGCCAGCAGCCAAGGGGTCCTCATCGAAGACACCGGGGAGCTGTTTTTT. Protein product: CASSQGVLIEDTGELFF. The gene calls are TRBV4-3 and TRBJ2-2; D remains unclear. Germline V gene lookup returns CDR1 LGHNA and CDR2 YSLEER. V lost 1 base to trimming and J lost 3 bases, with 15 bases between them. The CDR3 covers 17 residues.